The rows below give T cell receptor beta chains drawn from one sample of a study of T-cell memory formation after mild COVID-19. TCRdb passed the 5' RACE reads through MiXCR, listing each CDR3 protein once. The sample has under 250,000 distinct CDR3 sequences; 7.5% to 10% are singletons. The sample comprised PBMCs or a T cell subset sorted from them (not recorded which). The receptors were sampled from a young man who had mild COVID-19 (a few samples of this study predate the infection). Cell type and time point are not known. The CDR3 runs from the conserved cysteine through the conserved F or W. Fields, in order: V gene, CDR3 length, D gene, CDR3 protein. D genes are given only for firm matches.

TRBV20-1,11,-,CSAFNSYGYTF
TRBV7-9,17,-,CASSSHSGSGYYNEQFF
TRBV7-9,15,-,CASSSRALGETEAFF
TRBV7-8,14,-,CASRTSGWAGELFF
TRBV20-1,13,-,CSARLPLGREQYF
TRBV4-1,14,TRBD1,CASSVRTGVREQYF
TRBV28,14,TRBD1,CASSLLAGGDEQFF
TRBV5-5,14,-,CASSLPGSGQPQHF
TRBV10-3,13,-,CAGRQMNTGELFF
TRBV9,13,-,CASSSRADTEAFF
TRBV9,15,-,CASSQDSGMEETQYF
TRBV4-2,16,-,CASSQDFQQARQPQHF
TRBV7-8,15,TRBD1,CASSFGQGRVETQYF
TRBV27,15,-,CASSSSPTVREGYTF
TRBV4-3,14,-,CASSQDVGVSPLHF
TRBV7-2,13,-,CASSSPSLYGYTF